This T cell receptor beta chain is drawn from a study of T cell changes during pregnancy in multiple sclerosis. Libraries were prepared by immunoSEQ multiplex PCR; TCRdb keeps only in-frame clonotypes and omits some of them. The sample contains 90,000 to 150,000 clones, approximately 94% of which appear only once. With 3 bases removed from V and 0 bases from J, the gap between germline ends came to 11 bases. The germline V gene has CDR1 WNHNN and CDR2 SYGVQD (reference sequence). The CDR3 sequence is 16 residues long. The sequences come from peripheral blood, collected before pregnancy. The TCR sequence derives from a female donor with multiple sclerosis, enrolled in a pregnancy study. The rearrangement links TRBV10-1 to TRBJ2-2; the D is unclear. The CDR3 loop reads CASSDQTLANTGELFF. The CDR3 DNA reads TGCGCCAGCAGTGACCAGACACTCGCGAACACCGGGGAGCTGTTTTTT.